This is a list of T cell receptor beta chains from one sample in a study of neurological immune-mediated disorders. TCRdb reprocessed the 5' RACE reads with MiXCR, giving one entry per CDR3 protein. This repertoire shows 70,000 to 75,000 distinct CDR3 sequences, approximately 14% found once; its top ten account for around 4.3%. Sequencing was carried out using PBMCs. The origin of the receptors is a female donor with HTLV-1-associated myelopathy (HAM/TSP). The CDR3 runs from the conserved cysteine through the conserved F or W. The D gene is left open where the match is weak. Only some rows state a clone size, as once, few, many or a class for expanded clones.

CDR3 length: 15; J gene: TRBJ2-1; clone size: many; D gene: TRBD2; V gene: TRBV12-3/TRBV12-4; CDR3 protein: CASSLLAGDSNEQFF
CDR3 length: 17; J gene: TRBJ2-3; clone size: many; D gene: NA; V gene: TRBV5-1; CDR3 protein: CASSLLLQPRRPDTQYF
CDR3 length: 17; J gene: TRBJ1-4; clone size: many; D gene: TRBD1; V gene: TRBV5-1; CDR3 protein: CASSRWAGTGGDEKLFF
CDR3 length: 14; J gene: TRBJ2-5; clone size: many; D gene: TRBD2; V gene: TRBV20-1; CDR3 protein: CSARAFSGTETQYF
CDR3 length: 14; J gene: TRBJ2-1; clone size: many; D gene: NA; V gene: TRBV5-1; CDR3 protein: CASSLYSRDNEQFF
CDR3 length: 10; J gene: TRBJ1-1; clone size: many; D gene: NA; V gene: TRBV6-5; CDR3 protein: CASGGTEAFF
CDR3 length: 15; J gene: TRBJ1-6; clone size: many; D gene: TRBD1; V gene: TRBV14; CDR3 protein: CASSPPGQGYSPLHF
CDR3 length: 19; J gene: TRBJ2-7; clone size: many; D gene: NA; V gene: TRBV15; CDR3 protein: CATSRDRPNREKASYEQYF
CDR3 length: 18; J gene: TRBJ2-6; clone size: many; D gene: TRBD1; V gene: TRBV5-6; CDR3 protein: CASSWDRERASGANVLTF
CDR3 length: 13; J gene: TRBJ2-3; clone size: NA; D gene: NA; V gene: TRBV6-6; CDR3 protein: CASSYPTLDTQYF
CDR3 length: 15; J gene: TRBJ2-1; clone size: many; D gene: NA; V gene: TRBV5-1; CDR3 protein: CASGLRLGKYNEQFF
CDR3 length: 13; J gene: TRBJ2-2; clone size: many; D gene: NA; V gene: TRBV29-1; CDR3 protein: CSVGQGGAGELFF
CDR3 length: 15; J gene: TRBJ1-2; clone size: NA; D gene: NA; V gene: TRBV6-6; CDR3 protein: CASSTLGGGTNGYTF
CDR3 length: 12; J gene: TRBJ2-1; clone size: many; D gene: TRBD2; V gene: TRBV5-1; CDR3 protein: CASSLDGGEQFF
CDR3 length: 16; J gene: TRBJ1-5; clone size: many; D gene: NA; V gene: TRBV20-1; CDR3 protein: CSAPDRQRNSNQPQHF
CDR3 length: 15; J gene: TRBJ2-2; clone size: many; D gene: NA; V gene: TRBV24-1; CDR3 protein: CATSDYRVNTGELFF
CDR3 length: 15; J gene: TRBJ1-4; clone size: many; D gene: NA; V gene: TRBV5-1; CDR3 protein: CASSTDPDSHEKLFF
CDR3 length: 17; J gene: TRBJ2-3; clone size: few; D gene: NA; V gene: TRBV6-5; CDR3 protein: CASSPRLQARVTDTQYF
CDR3 length: 15; J gene: TRBJ2-7; clone size: many; D gene: NA; V gene: TRBV5-1; CDR3 protein: CASSLSAELTGEQYF
CDR3 length: 17; J gene: TRBJ2-3; clone size: NA; D gene: TRBD1; V gene: TRBV5-1; CDR3 protein: CASSLGPRTGVTDTQYF
CDR3 length: 13; J gene: TRBJ2-7; clone size: many; D gene: NA; V gene: TRBV27; CDR3 protein: CASSLSVGHEQYF
CDR3 length: 15; J gene: TRBJ1-1; clone size: many; D gene: NA; V gene: TRBV24-1; CDR3 protein: CATARGNRGNTEAFF
CDR3 length: 12; J gene: TRBJ1-1; clone size: medium-sized; D gene: NA; V gene: TRBV25-1; CDR3 protein: CASSLGRTEAFF
CDR3 length: 14; J gene: TRBJ2-5; clone size: many; D gene: TRBD2; V gene: TRBV6-6; CDR3 protein: CASSYFSGEETQYF
CDR3 length: 15; J gene: TRBJ1-2; clone size: NA; D gene: TRBD1; V gene: TRBV29-1; CDR3 protein: CSVDLTGGRSRDYTF
CDR3 length: 14; J gene: TRBJ2-5; clone size: many; D gene: TRBD2; V gene: TRBV7-2; CDR3 protein: CASSSPGGQETQYF
CDR3 length: 13; J gene: TRBJ2-1; clone size: many; D gene: NA; V gene: TRBV12-3/TRBV12-4; CDR3 protein: CASGQGVYNEQFF
CDR3 length: 13; J gene: TRBJ2-1; clone size: many; D gene: NA; V gene: TRBV5-6; CDR3 protein: CASSLIRSNEQFF
CDR3 length: 14; J gene: TRBJ2-1; clone size: many; D gene: NA; V gene: TRBV5-1; CDR3 protein: CASSFGTPYNEQFF
CDR3 length: 13; J gene: TRBJ2-2; clone size: few; D gene: NA; V gene: TRBV12-3/TRBV12-4; CDR3 protein: CASSFSGTGELFF